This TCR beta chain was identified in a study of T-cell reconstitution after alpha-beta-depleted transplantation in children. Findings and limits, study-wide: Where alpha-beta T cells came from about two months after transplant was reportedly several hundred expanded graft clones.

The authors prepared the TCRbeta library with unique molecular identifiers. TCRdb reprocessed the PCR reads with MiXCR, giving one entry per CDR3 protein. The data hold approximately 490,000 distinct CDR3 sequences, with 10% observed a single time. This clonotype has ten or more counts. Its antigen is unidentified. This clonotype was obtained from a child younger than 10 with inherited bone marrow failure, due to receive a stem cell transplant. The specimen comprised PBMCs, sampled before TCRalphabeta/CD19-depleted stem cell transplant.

The CDR3 DNA follows: TGTGCCAGCAGCTTGGACAGGGGGGGATCCTACGAGCAGTACTTC. It is translated as CASSLDRGGSYEQYF. The chain uses TRBV6-2 or TRBV6-3 and TRBJ2-7; 10 bases match TRBD1. The V gene's germline CDR1 is MNHEY and CDR2 SVGEGT. V was pared by 6 bases and J by 1 base, with 6 bases of the junction left unmatched. This CDR3 has 15 residues.